Each of the 18 T cell receptor beta chains below was sequenced from the same sample in a study of shared clonotypes between healthy human individuals. Sequenced by immunoSEQ multiplex PCR; TCRdb stores in-frame clones only, minus some. There are about 1.5 million clones in the sample; over 95% occur only once, and roughly 1.2% lies in the top ten. The sample was naive CD4+ T cells sorted from blood. Subset noted: CD45RA+ positively selected. These receptors originate from a young man in good health.

This chain joins TRBV6-1 and TRBJ2-1, with 7 positions matching TRBD2. The CDR3 is made up of 14 amino acids. V was clipped by 3 bases and J by 5 bases; unmatched bases: 4. Germline CDR1 reads MNHNS; CDR2 reads SASEGT. CDR3 DNA: TGTGCCAGCAGTGAGCGGCTAGCGGACAATGAGCAGTTCTTC. The encoded protein is CASSERLADNEQFF.

This clone showed up just a few times. V usage is TRBV7-6 and J usage is TRBJ1-4, with 7 bases aligning to TRBD1. Germline V gives CDR1 SGHVS, CDR2 FNYEAQ. The CDR3 length is 14 residues. The V segment lost 5 bases and the J segment 3 bases; nucleotides outside the gene matches: 3. CDR3 amino acids: CASSETGANEKLFF. The CDR3 DNA reads as TGTGCCAGCAGCGAAACAGGGGCTAATGAAAAACTGTTTTTT.

The chain is built from TRBV28 and TRBJ2-7, with 7 bases fitting TRBD1. J lost 2 bases, V lost 6 bases, and 4 bases had no gene match. The CDR3 totals 13 residues. The germline CDR1 and CDR2 sequences are MDHEN and SYDVKM. The CDR3 nucleotides read TGTGCCAGCAGAGAGGACAGGACCTACGAGCAGTACTTC. Translation gives CASREDRTYEQYF.

The chain uses TRBV29-1 and TRBJ2-1; D might be TRBD2 (6 bases). Trimming removed 6 bases from V and 4 bases from J, with 13 bases in between. CDR3 size: 13 residues. Germline V gives CDR1 SQVTM, CDR2 ANQGSEA. CDR3 sequence: CSVPGLAYNEQFF. In DNA form, the CDR3 reads TGCAGCGTCCCGGGACTTGCATACAATGAGCAGTTCTTC.

The J gene is TRBJ1-4, the V gene TRBV5-4; D call uncertain. Germline values: CDR1 SGHNT, CDR2 YYREEE (reference sequence). The CDR3 covers 15 residues. V lost 4 bases to trimming and J lost 4 bases, with 14 bases between them. This CDR3 is CASSPRTGDNEKLFF. The CDR3 coding sequence is TGTGCCAGCAGCCCGAGGACGGGAGATAATGAAAAACTGTTTTTT.

V usage is TRBV19 and J usage is TRBJ2-1; 12 bases match TRBD2. The CDR3 has 16 amino acids. Looked up from germline, CDR1 is LNHDA and CDR2 is SQIVND (reference sequence). V dropped 7 bases and J dropped 1; count of bases not matched to a gene: 5. As DNA, the CDR3 is TGTGCCAGTACCCTAGCGGGAGGGCCATCCTACAATGAGCAGTTCTTC. Translating it yields CASTLAGGPSYNEQFF.

V and J are TRBV10-2 and TRBJ2-5, with a tentative D call TRBD2 (5 bases). Germline V gives CDR1 WSHSY, CDR2 SAAADI. V lost 10 bases, J lost 5 bases, and 23 bases lay in between. CDR3 length equals 15 residues. CDR3 residues: CATTFPSRRGETQYF. CDR3 DNA: TGCGCCACTACGTTCCCTAGCCGCCGAGGGGAGACCCAGTACTTC.

The V and J genes are TRBV7-3 and TRBJ2-1; TRBD2 matches at 9 bases. This CDR3 contains 15 residues. J gave up 4 bases and V 1 base, and 2 bases lay outside the gene matches. Germline CDR1 and CDR2: SGHTA and FQGTGA. CDR3 residues: CASSLSLAGYNEQFF. DNA of the CDR3: TGTGCCAGCAGCTTAAGCCTAGCGGGATACAATGAGCAGTTCTTC.

This chain links TRBV6-5 with TRBJ1-1, with D possibly being TRBD1 (6 bases). Trimming removed 2 bases at V and 0 bases at J, with 13 bases between. The CDR3 has 16 amino acids. From germline, CDR1 is MNHEY and CDR2 SVGAGI. The CDR3 region has the DNA TGTGCCAGCAGTTACCCGACAGGAAAGATGAACACTGAAGCTTTCTTT. This encodes CASSYPTGKMNTEAFF.

This chain connects TRBV7-2 to TRBJ2-1, with 11 positions matching TRBD2. This CDR3 spans 16 amino acids. With V trimmed by 1 base and J by 7 bases, 6 bases remained unmatched. CDR1 SGHTA and CDR2 FQGNSA come from the germline V gene. Here the CDR3 DNA reads TGTGCCAGCAGCTTAGTTGGGGCTAGCGGGAGGAATGAGCAGTTCTTC. This encodes CASSLVGASGRNEQFF.

The chain recombines TRBV2 with TRBJ1-5; maybe TRBD1 (6 bases). V was trimmed by 5 bases and J by 16 bases, leaving 18 bases between them. This CDR3 has 12 residues. Germline loops: CDR1 SNHLY, CDR2 FYNNEI. The DNA for the CDR3 is TGTGCCAGCAGTCAGGCTGAGGGACATGCTCATTTT. It specifies CASSQAEGHAHF.

A word on this clone: This same CDR3 is encoded by further DNA sequences in the sample. V and J are TRBV18 and TRBJ2-2; D is ambiguous. Germline V CDR1 and CDR2: KGHSH, LQKENI. This CDR3 has 15 amino acids. V was trimmed by 3 bases and J by 5 bases, leaving 13 bases between them. The CDR3 nucleotides are TGTGCCAGCTCACCTGGAACACCCGGAACCGGGGAGCTGTTTTTT. Amino acids: CASSPGTPGTGELFF.

The chain combines TRBV28 with TRBJ1-2; 7 bases fit TRBD1. The ends lost 5 bases at V and 6 bases at J; junction bases unmatched: 12. This CDR3 has 15 residues. Looked up from germline, CDR1 is MDHEN and CDR2 is SYDVKM. The CDR3 nucleotides are TGTGCCAGCAGTCCCGCCGGGACAGAGGAGGATGGCTACACCTTC. It is translated as CASSPAGTEEDGYTF.

The CDR3 sequence is CASSSHRDPNEQFF. The DNA of the CDR3 is TGTGCCAGCAGTTCCCACAGGGATCCCAATGAGCAGTTCTTC. This chain links TRBV27 with TRBJ2-1; D might be TRBD1 (6 bases). The CDR3 sequence is 14 residues long. Germline CDR1 reads MNHEY; CDR2 reads SMNVEV (reference sequence). The V end was cut by 4 bases, the J end by 6 bases, with 13 bases between.

This clone was recorded once. The chain carries TRBV19 and TRBJ1-5; 8 bases fit TRBD1. The CDR3 has 14 residues. Germline CDR1 is LNHDA and CDR2 is SQIVND (reference sequence). V dropped 5 bases and J dropped 4; count of bases not matched to a gene: 4. The CDR3 nucleotides read TGTGCCAGTAGTGAACAGGGGGAAAATCAGCCCCAGCATTTT. Amino acid sequence: CASSEQGENQPQHF.

This sequence joins TRBV7-9 and TRBJ2-6; perhaps D is TRBD1 or TRBD2 (5 bases each). CDR1 and CDR2 from the germline V gene are SEHNR and FQNEAQ (reference sequence). The CDR3 is 18 residues long. Trimming took off 2 bases at V and 1 base at J, with 15 bases between the two ends. The CDR3 bases are TGTGCCAGCAGCTTATTGAGGGGACCGCTTTCTGGGGCCAACGTCCTGACTTTC. Amino acid sequence: CASSLLRGPLSGANVLTF. Looking up the rest from reference TRBV7-9 and TRBJ2-6 gives the full variable domain: DTGVSQNPRHKITKRGQNVTFRCDPISEHNRLYWYRQTLGQGPEFLTYFQNEAQLEKSRLLSDRFSAERPKGSFSTLEIQRTEQGDSAMYLCASSLLRGPLSGANVLTFGAGSRLTVL.

The chain recombines TRBV4-1 with TRBJ1-1; D is undetermined. Germline loops: CDR1 MGHRA, CDR2 YSYEKL. The CDR3 spans 14 residues. V gave up 3 bases and J gave up 3 bases, with 11 bases separating them. DNA of the CDR3: TGCGCCAGCAGCCAGGCCGGGTCATACACTGAAGCTTTCTTT. It specifies CASSQAGSYTEAFF.

The genes are TRBV28 and TRBJ2-5, with 7 positions matching TRBD1. Germline V lookup: CDR1 MDHEN, CDR2 SYDVKM. The CDR3 covers 12 residues. J gave up 2 bases and V 8 bases, and 2 bases lay outside the gene matches. For the CDR3, the DNA is TGTGCCAGCCTACAGGGGCAAGAGACCCAGTACTTC. Protein sequence: CASLQGQETQYF.